This T cell receptor (beta chain) derives from a study of OX40 agonist ivuxolimab in advanced cancers. The repertoire was sequenced with immunoSEQ multiplex PCR; TCRdb's copy has only in-frame clones and lacks some. The repertoire holds 30,000 to 35,000 clones, with roughly 80% as singletons. The CDR3 covers 14 residues. Germline CDR1 MNHEY, CDR2 SMNVEV (reference sequence). V dropped 5 bases and J dropped 0; count of bases not matched to a gene: 3. On this clone: Its target is unknown. This sample also contains other DNA sequences that code for the same CDR3.

Broader study findings: At 0.1 to 3.0 mg/kg, CD4+ and CD8+ blood T cells expanded clonally by week 6. Low clonal expansion, among the lowest seen, marked partial responders at 0.1-3.0 mg/kg.

It was autoimmune disease history or systemic immunosuppression that excluded patients. The sample consisted of CD4+ or CD8+ T cells sorted from blood, taken in a trial of the OX40 agonist ivuxolimab. The TCR originated in an adult with an advanced solid tumor such as melanoma, head and neck, liver or kidney cancer. V gene TRBV27 combines with J gene TRBJ2-7; 8 bases map to TRBD1. The CDR3 bases are TGTGCCAGCAGTCGGACAGGGAGCTCCTACGAGCAGTACTTC. Its protein is CASSRTGSSYEQYF.